This is a list of T cell receptor beta chains from one sample in a study of cytomegalovirus exposure and HLA in healthy donors. Clones were read by immunoSEQ multiplex PCR, and TCRdb kept only the in-frame ones, dropping some. The sample includes nearly 95,000 clones, more than 75% seen only once; the top ten take about 3.8%. Sequenced material: PBMCs. Receptors were obtained from a woman in her thirties or forties in good health and CMV-seronegative. The CDR3 runs from the conserved cysteine through the conserved F or W. The order of the fields is clone size, J gene, D gene, V gene, CDR3 protein, CDR3 DNA. A D gene is named only where the DNA matches it firmly. Not all rows give a size; the values are once, few, many and, for expanded clones, a class.

clone size: few; J gene: TRBJ2-5; D gene: .; V gene: TRBV6-5; CDR3 protein: CASSPEHGVETQYF; CDR3 DNA: TGTGCCAGCAGTCCAGAACATGGAGTGGAGACCCAGTACTTC
clone size: few; J gene: TRBJ1-1; D gene: .; V gene: TRBV5-1; CDR3 protein: CASSDGRTQNTEAFF; CDR3 DNA: TGCGCCAGCAGCGATGGCCGGACACAGAACACTGAAGCTTTCTTT
clone size: .; J gene: TRBJ1-6; D gene: .; V gene: TRBV18; CDR3 protein: CASSPPQGFDSPLHF; CDR3 DNA: TGTGCCAGCTCACCACCTCAGGGGTTCGATTCACCCCTCCACTTT
clone size: .; J gene: TRBJ2-2; D gene: TRBD1; V gene: TRBV25-1; CDR3 protein: CASSETGWTGELFF; CDR3 DNA: TGTGCCAGCAGTGAGACAGGGTGGACCGGGGAGCTGTTTTTT
clone size: .; J gene: TRBJ2-1; D gene: .; V gene: TRBV30; CDR3 protein: CAWSVGNNNEQFF; CDR3 DNA: TGTGCCTGGAGTGTCGGGAACAACAATGAGCAGTTCTTC
clone size: .; J gene: TRBJ2-7; D gene: .; V gene: TRBV25-1; CDR3 protein: CASSEVGGLSYEQYF; CDR3 DNA: TGTGCCAGCAGTGAGGTGGGGGGGCTTTCCTACGAGCAGTACTTC
clone size: .; J gene: TRBJ2-7; D gene: TRBD2; V gene: TRBV29-1; CDR3 protein: CSVKGLAGLSSYEQYF; CDR3 DNA: TGCAGCGTGAAAGGACTAGCGGGTCTGAGCTCCTACGAGCAGTACTTC
clone size: .; J gene: TRBJ1-1; D gene: .; V gene: TRBV28; CDR3 protein: CASKAGDMNTEAFF; CDR3 DNA: TGTGCCAGCAAGGCAGGGGATATGAACACTGAAGCTTTCTTT
clone size: .; J gene: TRBJ1-5; D gene: .; V gene: TRBV6-1; CDR3 protein: CASSEGVFGNQPQHF; CDR3 DNA: TGTGCCAGCAGTGAAGGAGTGTTTGGCAATCAGCCCCAGCATTTT
clone size: .; J gene: TRBJ1-5; D gene: .; V gene: TRBV11-2; CDR3 protein: CASSFFVNQPQHF; CDR3 DNA: TGTGCCAGCAGCTTTTTCGTGAATCAGCCCCAGCATTTT
clone size: .; J gene: TRBJ2-3; D gene: TRBD2; V gene: TRBV7-3; CDR3 protein: CASSPGGRKTDTQYF; CDR3 DNA: TGTGCCAGCAGCCCCGGCGGGAGGAAGACAGATACGCAGTATTTT
clone size: .; J gene: TRBJ1-1; D gene: TRBD1; V gene: TRBV14; CDR3 protein: CASSQQGGNTEAFF; CDR3 DNA: TGTGCCAGCAGCCAACAGGGGGGGAACACTGAAGCTTTCTTT
clone size: .; J gene: TRBJ1-4; D gene: .; V gene: TRBV5-1; CDR3 protein: CASSGGQGEKLFF; CDR3 DNA: TGCGCCAGCAGTGGGGGCCAGGGAGAAAAACTGTTTTTT
clone size: .; J gene: TRBJ2-2; D gene: TRBD2; V gene: TRBV5-4; CDR3 protein: CASSLEWGSGGDTGELFF; CDR3 DNA: TGTGCCAGCAGCTTGGAGTGGGGTAGCGGGGGGGACACCGGGGAGCTGTTTTTT
clone size: .; J gene: TRBJ2-5; D gene: TRBD2; V gene: TRBV5-1; CDR3 protein: CASSSSGETQYF; CDR3 DNA: TGCGCCAGCAGTTCTAGCGGGGAGACCCAGTACTTC
clone size: once; J gene: TRBJ1-1; D gene: .; V gene: TRBV6-5; CDR3 protein: CASSYSASPFTEAFF; CDR3 DNA: TGTGCCAGCAGTTACTCGGCCAGTCCCTTCACTGAAGCTTTCTTT